This TCR beta chain was found in a study of STAT5B mutations in CD4+ large granular lymphocyte leukemia. Broader study findings: 8/27 top patient clones versus 2/35 control clones were TRBV06-family.

Authors' analysis steps: A clonotype over 5% of the repertoire counted as a possible leukemic clone, a few dozen overall. Clones were sequenced by immunoSEQ multiplex PCR, and TCRdb holds only the in-frame ones, with some missing. For V, J and clone size, that table is used; D and trimming come from the DNA. The repertoire holds thousands of clones, about 76% seen once, with less than 2% in the top ten. CDR1 is DFQATT, CDR2 SNEGSKA, per germline (reference sequence). The CDR3 has 10 amino acids. The ends were cut back, 6 bases at V and 9 bases at J, with 6 bases in the middle. Patients had CD4+ T-LGLL, from Padova, Helsinki and Shinshu. The sample holds a few counts of this clone. Its antigen is unidentified.

This rearrangement joins TRBV20-1 to TRBJ1-6; D not resolved. The clonotype comes from a woman in her seventies with CD4+ T-cell large granular lymphocyte leukemia. The sample consisted of PBMCs. The CDR3 reads CSAPGSPLHF. DNA of the CDR3: TGCAGTGCCCCCGGTTCACCCCTCCACTTT.